This T cell receptor beta chain was retrieved from a study of shared clonotypes between healthy human individuals (dated by TCRdb to the early 2020s). Regarding the study in general: A few men and two women, aged 18 to 49 years, made up the cohort. For each donor, CD4 naive and CD4 memory were each given three plates, CD8 naive was given two plates, and CD8 memory was given one plate. To estimate repertoire size and how much clonotype sharing occurs between individuals, the study deeply sequenced the blood TCR repertoires of several healthy adults. To increase sequencing depth and limit assay-specific biases, TCR repertoire library preparation and sequencing were carried out by different laboratories using diverse techniques. Between about 0.85 and 9.5 billion PBMCs per donor were obtained by leukapheresis. Study-wide findings and limitations: Compared with non-shared clonotypes, the clonotypes found in all four sorted-subset donors had higher generation probabilities. The small number of donors limited the genetic and exposure-history diversity represented. Rarefaction of sorted-subset datasets indicated incomplete sequencing despite the large sequencing depth. Naive subsets generally had larger estimated clonotype richness than memory subsets. Sampling was restricted to blood, and TCR repertoires in tissues likely differ from the TCR repertoires found in blood. When a few donors were compared, the shared fraction of clonotypes was roughly 4.8% for naive CD4, 3% to 4% for naive CD8, 2.3% for memory CD4, and roughly 0.43% for memory CD8. Based on pairwise subsampling, the degree of clonotype sharing among donors was expected to be affected by sequencing depth.

Donors were healthy HIV-negative adults with no recently reported acute infections or vaccinations. Only Caucasian adults living in Nashville, Tennessee, USA were represented among the donors. CD4+ T cells were enriched by magnetic negative selection; naive cells were then positively selected on CD45RA, and the negative fraction formed the memory subset. Blood was obtained by leukapheresis, after which PBMCs were separated by Ficoll-Histopaque density gradient centrifugation and cryopreserved in liquid nitrogen vapor phase. Analytical flow cytometry was used to check the purity and quantity of every magnetically sorted T cell population. Genomic DNA was isolated from each sorted fraction and quantified by UV absorbance on a Nanodrop 2000c. This clone appeared a single time. What this receptor recognizes is not known. One base away there is no much larger clone; base qualities are not given. The germline V gene sets CDR1 to SQVTM and CDR2 to ANQGSEA. V was cut back by 4 bases and J by 0 bases, leaving a gap of 12 bases between them. The CDR3 has 14 amino acids, counting the end cysteine and phenylalanine. Only the CDR3 region is kept as DNA, spanning 42 bases read in frame from base 1.

Using the deep immunoSEQ assay, TCR CDR3 regions were amplified from genomic DNA by multiplex PCR. For each cell subset, the extracted genomic DNA was distributed evenly across all wells of several immunoSEQ 96-well plates, and each plate served as one replicate. For sorted subsets, each replicate PCR was loaded with roughly 200 ng genomic DNA, equivalent to 25,000 to 35,000 T cell genomes. Purified libraries were quantified with a Qubit 3.0 fluorometer, sized on a Bioanalyzer 2100, and re-quantified with the KAPA Library Quantification kit. Every immunoSEQ 96-well plate was sequenced on a dedicated single-read 150-cycle Illumina NextSeq 550 flow cell. As for the authors' bioinformatics: Because only junctional sequences without quality scores were contained in the immunoSEQ output, filtering matching that applied to full-length reads could not be performed. Sequences were annotated with PyIR, a Python wrapper for IgBLAST v1.9, using IMGT germline references to assign V/J genes and CDR3. Reads were removed for weak V/J assignments (E-value above 1e-6), missing CDR3, stop codons, out-of-frame junctions, or ambiguous translated residues. V3J clonotypes were defined by identical inferred V gene, J gene, and CDR3 amino acid sequence. Percentage overlap between repertoires was calculated by dividing the number of shared unique clonotypes by the size of the smaller repertoire. RTK rarefaction, the Chao1 estimator, and Recon v2.1 estimates of unobserved clonotypes were used to assess repertoire richness. For all TCRbeta clonotypes obtained by the gDNA method from four donors, generation probabilities were computed with OLGA. TCRdb holds this immuneACCESS table with in-frame rearrangements only. Some clones are missing; in checked studies, unresolved V genes explain under half, and the rest has no known cause. V and J calls and clone size are given by that table; D and trimming were obtained from the DNA. A total of 2.3 million or so clones appear in this sample, approximately 95% of them only once. The ten largest make up about 0.39% of the sample.

This receptor was obtained from a man aged 18 to 35 in good health. Some clones in this sample may be carry-over from other donors' samples. The rearrangement combines TRBV29-1 with TRBJ1-1; no D gene call is confident. What was sequenced was naive CD4+ T cells from PBMCs. The label giving this sample's cell subset or site can be read as: CD45RA+ positively selected. The DNA sequence reads TGCAGCGTTGGGATTAGGGTTGTGAACACTGAAGCTTTCTTT. Translation gives CSVGIRVVNTEAFF.